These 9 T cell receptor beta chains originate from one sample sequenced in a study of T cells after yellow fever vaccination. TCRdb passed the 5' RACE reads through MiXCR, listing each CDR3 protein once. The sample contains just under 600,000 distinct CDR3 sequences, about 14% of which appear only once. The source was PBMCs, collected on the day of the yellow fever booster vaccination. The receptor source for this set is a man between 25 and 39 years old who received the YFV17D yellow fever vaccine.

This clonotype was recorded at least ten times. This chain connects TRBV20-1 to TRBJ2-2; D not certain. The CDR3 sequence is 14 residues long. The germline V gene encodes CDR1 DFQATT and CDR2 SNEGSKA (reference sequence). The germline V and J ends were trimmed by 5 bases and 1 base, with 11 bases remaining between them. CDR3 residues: CSAPWTGNTGELFF. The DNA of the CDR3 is TGCAGTGCTCCCTGGACGGGGAACACCGGGGAGCTGTTTTTT.

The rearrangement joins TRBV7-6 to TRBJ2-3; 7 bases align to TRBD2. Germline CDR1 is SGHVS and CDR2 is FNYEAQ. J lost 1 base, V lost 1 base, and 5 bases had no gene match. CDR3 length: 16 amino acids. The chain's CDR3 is CASSLGAGVGTDTQYF. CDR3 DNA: TGTGCCAGCAGCTTAGGTGCGGGGGTTGGCACAGATACGCAGTATTTT.

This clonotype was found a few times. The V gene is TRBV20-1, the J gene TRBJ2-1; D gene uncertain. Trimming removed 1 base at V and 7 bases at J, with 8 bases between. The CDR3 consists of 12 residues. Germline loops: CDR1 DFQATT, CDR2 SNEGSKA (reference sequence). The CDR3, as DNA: TGCAGTGCTAGAGGACACCAGAATGAGCAGTTCTTC. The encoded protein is CSARGHQNEQFF.

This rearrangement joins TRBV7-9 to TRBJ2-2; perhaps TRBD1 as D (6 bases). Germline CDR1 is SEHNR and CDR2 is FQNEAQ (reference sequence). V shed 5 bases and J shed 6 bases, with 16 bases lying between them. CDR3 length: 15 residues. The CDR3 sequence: CASSPLGGEAGELFF. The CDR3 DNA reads TGTGCCAGCAGCCCACTAGGGGGAGAGGCCGGGGAGCTGTTTTTT.

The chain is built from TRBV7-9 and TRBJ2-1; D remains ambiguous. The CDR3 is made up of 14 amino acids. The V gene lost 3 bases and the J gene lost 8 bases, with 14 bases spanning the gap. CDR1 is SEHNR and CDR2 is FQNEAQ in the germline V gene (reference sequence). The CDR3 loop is CASSLTLQTDEQFF. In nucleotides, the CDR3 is TGTGCCAGCAGCTTGACGCTCCAAACTGATGAGCAGTTCTTC. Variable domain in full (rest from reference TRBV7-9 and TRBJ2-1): DTGVSQNPRHKITKRGQNVTFRCDPISEHNRLYWYRQTLGQGPEFLTYFQNEAQLEKSRLLSDRFSAERPKGSFSTLEIQRTEQGDSAMYLCASSLTLQTDEQFFGPGTRLTVL.

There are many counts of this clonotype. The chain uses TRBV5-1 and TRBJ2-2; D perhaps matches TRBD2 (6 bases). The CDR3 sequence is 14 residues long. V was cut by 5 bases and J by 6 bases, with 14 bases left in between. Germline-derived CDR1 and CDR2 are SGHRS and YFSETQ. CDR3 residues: CASSTGDSAGELFF. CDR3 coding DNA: TGCGCCAGCAGTACTGGGGACTCGGCCGGGGAGCTGTTTTTT.

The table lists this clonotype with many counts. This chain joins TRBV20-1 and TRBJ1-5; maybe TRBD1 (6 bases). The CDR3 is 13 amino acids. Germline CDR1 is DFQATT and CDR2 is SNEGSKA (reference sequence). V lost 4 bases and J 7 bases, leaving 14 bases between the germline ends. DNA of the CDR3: TGCAGTGCTACTCCCGGGGGCGGGCAGCCCCAGCATTTT. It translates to CSATPGGGQPQHF.

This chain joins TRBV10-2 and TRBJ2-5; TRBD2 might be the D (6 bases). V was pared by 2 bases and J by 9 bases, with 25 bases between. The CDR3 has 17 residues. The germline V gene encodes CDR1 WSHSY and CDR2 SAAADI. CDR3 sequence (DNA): TGCGCCAGCAGTGAGAGGGTTAGCGGCCTCCCCGGGGCGTCCCAGTACTTC. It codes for CASSERVSGLPGASQYF.

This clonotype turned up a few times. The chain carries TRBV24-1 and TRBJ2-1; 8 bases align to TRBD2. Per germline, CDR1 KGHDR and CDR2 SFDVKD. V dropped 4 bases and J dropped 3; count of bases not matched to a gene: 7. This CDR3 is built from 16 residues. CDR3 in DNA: TGTGCCACCAGTGACCGCGGAAGCGGGAGCTACAATGAGCAGTTCTTC. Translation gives CATSDRGSGSYNEQFF.